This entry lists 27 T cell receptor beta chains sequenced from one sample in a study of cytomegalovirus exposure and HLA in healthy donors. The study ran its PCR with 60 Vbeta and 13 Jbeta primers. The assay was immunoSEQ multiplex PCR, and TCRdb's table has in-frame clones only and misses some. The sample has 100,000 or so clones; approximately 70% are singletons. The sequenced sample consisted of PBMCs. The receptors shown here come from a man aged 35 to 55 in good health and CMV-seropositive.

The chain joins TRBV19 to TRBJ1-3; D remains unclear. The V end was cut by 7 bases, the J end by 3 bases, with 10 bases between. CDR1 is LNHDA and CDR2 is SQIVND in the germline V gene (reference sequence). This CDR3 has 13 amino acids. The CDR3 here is CASTRTVGNTIYF. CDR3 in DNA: TGTGCCAGTACCAGGACTGTTGGAAACACCATATATTTT.

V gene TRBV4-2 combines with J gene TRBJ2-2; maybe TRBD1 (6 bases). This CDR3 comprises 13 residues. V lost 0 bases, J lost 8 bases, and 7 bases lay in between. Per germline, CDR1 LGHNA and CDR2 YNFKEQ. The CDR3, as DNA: TGTGCCAGCAGCCAAGAAGGGGGAGGGGAGCTGTTTTTT. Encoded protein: CASSQEGGGELFF.

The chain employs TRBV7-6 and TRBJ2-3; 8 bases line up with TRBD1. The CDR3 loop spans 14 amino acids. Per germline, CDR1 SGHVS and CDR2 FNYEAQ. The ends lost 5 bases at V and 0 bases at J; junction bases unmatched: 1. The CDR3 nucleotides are TGTGCCAGCAGCCGGACAGGGAGCACAGATACGCAGTATTTT. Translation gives CASSRTGSTDTQYF.

The CDR3 sequence: CASSSTRGGRGGYTF. CDR3 DNA: TGTGCCAGCAGTAGTACGAGAGGAGGGAGGGGTGGCTACACCTTC. V gene TRBV28 combines with J gene TRBJ1-2; D is possibly TRBD1 (5 bases). V was cut by 5 bases and J by 7 bases, with 20 bases left in between. The CDR3 has 15 residues. Germline V lookup: CDR1 MDHEN, CDR2 SYDVKM.

CDR3 in DNA: TGCGCCAGCAGTGAAATAGCGGGAGCTGCCTCCATAGAGACCCAGTACTTC. Its translation is CASSEIAGAASIETQYF. The V gene is TRBV10-1, the J gene TRBJ2-5; 9 positions agree with TRBD2. Germline assignment: CDR1 WNHNN and CDR2 SYGVQD (reference sequence). The CDR3 runs 17 residues. The V and J ends lost 3 bases and 4 bases, in that order; junction bases with no gene match: 12.

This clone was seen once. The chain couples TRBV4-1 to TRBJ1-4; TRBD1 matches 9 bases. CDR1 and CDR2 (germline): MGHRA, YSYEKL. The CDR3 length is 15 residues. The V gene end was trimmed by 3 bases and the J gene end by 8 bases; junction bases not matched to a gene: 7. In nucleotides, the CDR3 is TGCGCCAGCAGCCACCCCACAGGGGGCGAGGAAAAACTGTTTTTT. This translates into CASSHPTGGEEKLFF.

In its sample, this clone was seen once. CDR3 loop: CASSEYRTGVYEQYF. CDR3 in DNA: TGTGCCAGCAGTGAGTACCGGACAGGGGTCTACGAGCAGTACTTC. This chain uses TRBV6-1 with TRBJ2-7, with TRBD1 identical over 9 bases. V lost 3 bases to trimming and J lost 3 bases; unmatched junction nucleotides: 6. Looked up from germline, CDR1 is MNHNS and CDR2 is SASEGT. There are 15 residues in the CDR3.

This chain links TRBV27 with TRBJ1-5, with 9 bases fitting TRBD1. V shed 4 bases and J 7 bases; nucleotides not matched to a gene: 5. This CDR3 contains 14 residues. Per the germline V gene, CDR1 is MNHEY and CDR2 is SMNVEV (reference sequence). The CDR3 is CASSSGQGRQPQHF. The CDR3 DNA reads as TGTGCCAGCAGTTCAGGACAGGGGCGGCAGCCCCAGCATTTT.

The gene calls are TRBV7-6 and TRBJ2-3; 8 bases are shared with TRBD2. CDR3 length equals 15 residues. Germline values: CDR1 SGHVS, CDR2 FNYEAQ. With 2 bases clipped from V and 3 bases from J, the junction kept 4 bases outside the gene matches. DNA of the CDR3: TGTGCCAGCAGCTTAAAGCGGGAGACGACAGATACGCAGTATTTT. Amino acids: CASSLKRETTDTQYF.

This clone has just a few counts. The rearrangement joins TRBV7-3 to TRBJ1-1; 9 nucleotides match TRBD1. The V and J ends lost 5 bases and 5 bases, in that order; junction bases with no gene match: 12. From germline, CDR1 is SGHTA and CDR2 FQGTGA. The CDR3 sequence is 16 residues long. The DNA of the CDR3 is TGTGCCAGCAGCCAACGGACAGGGGAGGGTCGGACTGAAGCTTTCTTT. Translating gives CASSQRTGEGRTEAFF.

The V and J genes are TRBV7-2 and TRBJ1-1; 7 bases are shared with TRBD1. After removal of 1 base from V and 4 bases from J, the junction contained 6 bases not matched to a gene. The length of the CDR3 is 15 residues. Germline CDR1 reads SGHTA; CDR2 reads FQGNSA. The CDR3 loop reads CASSLETGKITEAFF. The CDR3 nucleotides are TGTGCCAGCAGCTTAGAGACAGGGAAAATCACTGAAGCTTTCTTT.

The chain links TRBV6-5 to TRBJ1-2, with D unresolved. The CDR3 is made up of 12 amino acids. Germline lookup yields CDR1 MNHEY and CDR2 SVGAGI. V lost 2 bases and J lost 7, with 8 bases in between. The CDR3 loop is CASSYGEGGYTF. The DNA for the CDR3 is TGTGCCAGCAGTTACGGGGAGGGTGGCTACACCTTC.

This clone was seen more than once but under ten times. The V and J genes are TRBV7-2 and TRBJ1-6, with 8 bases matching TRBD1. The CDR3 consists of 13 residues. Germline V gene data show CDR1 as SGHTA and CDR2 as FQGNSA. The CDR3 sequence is CAATTGVNSPLHF. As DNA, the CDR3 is TGTGCGGCAACGACAGGGGTCAATTCACCCCTCCACTTT.

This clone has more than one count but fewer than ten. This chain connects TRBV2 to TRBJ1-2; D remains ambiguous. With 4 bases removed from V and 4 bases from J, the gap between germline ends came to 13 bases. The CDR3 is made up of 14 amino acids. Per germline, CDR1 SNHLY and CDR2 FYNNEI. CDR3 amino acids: CASSVGGLFYGYTF. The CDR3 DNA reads TGTGCCAGCAGTGTCGGCGGGCTCTTCTATGGCTACACCTTC. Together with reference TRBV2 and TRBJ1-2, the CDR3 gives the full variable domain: EPEVTQTPSHQVTQMGQEVILRCVPISNHLYFYWYRQILGQKVEFLVSFYNNEISEKSEIFDDQFSVERPDGSNFTLKIRSTKLEDSAMYFCASSVGGLFYGYTFGSGTRLTVV.

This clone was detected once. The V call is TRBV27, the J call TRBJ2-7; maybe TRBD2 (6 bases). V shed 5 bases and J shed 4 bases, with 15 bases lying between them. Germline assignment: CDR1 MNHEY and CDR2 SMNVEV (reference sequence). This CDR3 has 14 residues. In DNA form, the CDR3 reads TGTGCCAGCAGTCCCCCGGGCGGGGTTTACGAGCAGTACGTC. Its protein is CASSPPGGVYEQYV.

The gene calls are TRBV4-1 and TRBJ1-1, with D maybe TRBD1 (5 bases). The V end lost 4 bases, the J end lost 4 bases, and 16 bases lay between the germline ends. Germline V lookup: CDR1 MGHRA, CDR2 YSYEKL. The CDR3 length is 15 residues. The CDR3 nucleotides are TGCGCCAGCAGCCTTTACCCGACAGAGCGCACTGAAGCTTTCTTT. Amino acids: CASSLYPTERTEAFF.

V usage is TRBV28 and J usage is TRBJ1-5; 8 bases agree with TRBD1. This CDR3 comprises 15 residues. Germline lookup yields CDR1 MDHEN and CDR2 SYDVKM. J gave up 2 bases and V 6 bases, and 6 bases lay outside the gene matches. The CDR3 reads CASSLRGLGNQPQHF. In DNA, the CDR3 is TGTGCCAGCAGCCTCAGGGGGCTTGGCAATCAGCCCCAGCATTTT.

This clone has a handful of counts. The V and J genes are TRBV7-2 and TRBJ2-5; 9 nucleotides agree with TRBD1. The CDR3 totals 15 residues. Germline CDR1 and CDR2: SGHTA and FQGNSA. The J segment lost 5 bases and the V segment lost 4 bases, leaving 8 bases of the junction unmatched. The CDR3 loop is CASSSEGQGWETQYF. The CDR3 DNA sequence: TGTGCCAGCAGCTCAGAGGGACAGGGATGGGAGACCCAGTACTTC.

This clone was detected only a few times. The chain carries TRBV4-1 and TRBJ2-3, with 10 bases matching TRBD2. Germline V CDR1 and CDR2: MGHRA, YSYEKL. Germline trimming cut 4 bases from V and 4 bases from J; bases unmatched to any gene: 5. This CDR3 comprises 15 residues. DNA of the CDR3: TGCGCCAGCAGCCCCCATGGACTAGCGGCAGATACGCAGTATTTT. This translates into CASSPHGLAADTQYF.

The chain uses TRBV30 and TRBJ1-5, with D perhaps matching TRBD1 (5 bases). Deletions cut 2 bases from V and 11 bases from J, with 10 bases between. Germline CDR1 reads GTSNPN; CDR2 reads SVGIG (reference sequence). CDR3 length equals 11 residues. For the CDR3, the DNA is TGTGCCTGGAGTATCGGACAAACCCAGCATTTT. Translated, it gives CAWSIGQTQHF.

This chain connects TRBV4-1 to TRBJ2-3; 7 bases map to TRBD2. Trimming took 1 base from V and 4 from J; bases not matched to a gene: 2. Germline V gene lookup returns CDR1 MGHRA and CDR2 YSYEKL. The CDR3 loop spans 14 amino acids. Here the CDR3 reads CASSQGEGADTQYF. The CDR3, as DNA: TGCGCCAGCAGCCAAGGGGAGGGCGCAGATACGCAGTATTTT.

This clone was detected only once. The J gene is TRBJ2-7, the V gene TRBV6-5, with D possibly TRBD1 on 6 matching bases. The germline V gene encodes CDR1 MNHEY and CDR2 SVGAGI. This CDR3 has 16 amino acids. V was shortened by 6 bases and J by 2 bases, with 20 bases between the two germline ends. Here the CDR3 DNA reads TGTGCCAGCAGCTACGGAGGACAGCCTAACCCCTACGAGCAGTACGTC. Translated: CASSYGGQPNPYEQYV.

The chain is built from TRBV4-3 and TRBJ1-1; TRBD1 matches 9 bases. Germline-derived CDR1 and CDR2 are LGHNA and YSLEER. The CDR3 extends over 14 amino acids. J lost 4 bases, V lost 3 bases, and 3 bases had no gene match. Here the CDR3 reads CASSQTGGSTEAFF. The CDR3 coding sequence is TGCGCCAGCAGCCAGACAGGGGGGTCCACTGAAGCTTTCTTT.

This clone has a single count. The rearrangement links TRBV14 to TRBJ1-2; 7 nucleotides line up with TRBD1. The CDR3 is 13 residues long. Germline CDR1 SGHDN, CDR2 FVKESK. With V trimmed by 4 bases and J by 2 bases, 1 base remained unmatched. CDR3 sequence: CASSPGQNYGYTF. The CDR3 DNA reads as TGTGCCAGCAGCCCGGGACAGAACTATGGCTACACCTTC.

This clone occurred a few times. CDR3 in DNA: TGTGCCAGCAGTTCACGAACAGGGGCGGGAAACACCATATATTTT. This codes for CASSSRTGAGNTIYF. The chain recombines TRBV6-5 with TRBJ1-3; 7 bases align to TRBD1. Trimming took 4 bases from V and 4 from J; bases not matched to a gene: 7. The CDR3 loop spans 15 amino acids. Per the germline V gene, CDR1 is MNHEY and CDR2 is SVGAGI.

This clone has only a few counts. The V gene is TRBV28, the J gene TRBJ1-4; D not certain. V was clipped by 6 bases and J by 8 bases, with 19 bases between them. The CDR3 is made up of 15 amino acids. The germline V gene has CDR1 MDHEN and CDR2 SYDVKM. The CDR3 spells CASRESGIGLEKLFF. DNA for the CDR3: TGTGCCAGCAGGGAGTCCGGGATCGGCCTAGAAAAACTGTTTTTT.

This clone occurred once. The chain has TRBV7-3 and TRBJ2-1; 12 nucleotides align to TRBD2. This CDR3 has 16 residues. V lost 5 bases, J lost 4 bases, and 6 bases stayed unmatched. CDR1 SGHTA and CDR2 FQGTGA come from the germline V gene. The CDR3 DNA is TGTGCCAGCAGCCCAGGGACTAGCGGGCCGTACAATGAGCAGTTCTTC. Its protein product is CASSPGTSGPYNEQFF.